One and the same sample provided the 8 T cell receptor beta chains below, sequenced in a study of cytomegalovirus exposure and HLA in healthy donors. PCR used 60 Vbeta primers and 13 Jbeta primers. Generated by immunoSEQ multiplex PCR, the TCRdb table keeps only in-frame clones and is missing some. This sample has about 170,000 clones, with about 80% found just once. Sequenced: PBMCs. These receptor sequences come from a girl aged 10 to 17 in good health and CMV-seropositive.

The rearrangement links TRBV6-5 to TRBJ1-2; D may be TRBD1 (6 bases). Germline V gene data show CDR1 as MNHEY and CDR2 as SVGAGI. The CDR3 extends over 15 amino acids. Trimming removed 6 bases from V and 4 bases from J, with 18 bases in between. This CDR3 reads CASSPREAGVYGYTF. In nucleotides, the CDR3 is TGTGCCAGCAGCCCTCGAGAGGCAGGGGTCTATGGCTACACCTTC.

This chain uses TRBV28 with TRBJ2-1, with 9 bases identical to TRBD2. Germline V lookup: CDR1 MDHEN, CDR2 SYDVKM. This CDR3 region has 17 residues. V gave up 6 bases and J gave up 1 base; unmatched junction bases: 10. The CDR3, as DNA: TGTGCCAGCAGCCTACCCGGGACTAGCTGGTCCTACAATGAGCAGTTCTTC. Its protein is CASSLPGTSWSYNEQFF.

CDR3 residues: CASSIGGNYEQYF. The CDR3 bases are TGTGCCAGTAGTATAGGGGGCAACTACGAGCAGTACTTC. The genes are TRBV19 and TRBJ2-7; a weak D match, TRBD1 (5 bases). CDR3 size: 13 residues. The V end was cut by 1 base, the J end by 3 bases, with 7 bases between. CDR1 is LNHDA and CDR2 is SQIVND in the germline V gene (reference sequence).

This clone has a handful of counts. The CDR3 protein is CASSLAGADTQYF. Written as DNA, the CDR3 is TGCGCCAGCAGCTTGGCAGGTGCAGATACGCAGTATTTT. The J gene is TRBJ2-3, the V gene TRBV5-1; D gene ambiguous. CDR1 and CDR2 from the germline V gene are SGHRS and YFSETQ. Trimming cost V 0 bases and J 4 bases, with 6 bases left between them. The CDR3 has 13 amino acids.

This rearrangement joins TRBV6-6 to TRBJ2-5; 12 bases are shared with TRBD2. The CDR3 spans 16 residues. V lost 4 bases, J lost 3 bases, and 6 bases stayed unmatched. Germline V gene sequence: CDR1 MNHNY, CDR2 SVGAGI (reference sequence). CDR3 loop: CASSLTASGGEETQYF. CDR3 sequence (DNA): TGTGCCAGCAGTTTAACCGCTAGCGGGGGGGAAGAGACCCAGTACTTC.

J is TRBJ2-3 and V is TRBV5-1; D may be TRBD2 (5 bases). The V gene's germline CDR1 is SGHRS and CDR2 YFSETQ. Between the trimmed V and J ends, which lost 1 base and 2 bases, there was a span of 11 bases. This CDR3 is 15 amino acids long. CDR3: CASSLSRGDTDTQYF. The CDR3 DNA is TGCGCCAGCAGCTTGAGTCGGGGTGACACAGATACGCAGTATTTT.

V usage is TRBV11-3 and J usage is TRBJ1-1; D may be TRBD1 (6 bases). Trimming removed 2 bases at V and 2 bases at J, with 15 bases between. The CDR3 is made up of 16 amino acids. Germline V lookup: CDR1 SGHNT, CDR2 YENEEA. CDR3 amino acids: CASSLIFTGTNTEAFF. Written as DNA, the CDR3 is TGTGCCAGCAGCTTAATATTCACCGGGACAAACACTGAAGCTTTCTTT.

The V call is TRBV7-8, the J call TRBJ2-1, with D possibly TRBD2 on 6 matching bases. The ends were cut back, 4 bases at V and 4 bases at J, with 17 bases in the middle. Germline V gene data show CDR1 as SGHVS and CDR2 as FQNEAQ. This CDR3 has 16 amino acids. The CDR3 here is CASSSVKGGVYNEQFF. CDR3 DNA: TGTGCCAGCAGCTCGGTCAAAGGAGGGGTTTACAATGAGCAGTTCTTC.